This is a list of T cell receptor beta chains from one sample in a study of OX40 agonist ivuxolimab in advanced cancers. Libraries were prepared by immunoSEQ multiplex PCR; TCRdb keeps only in-frame clonotypes and omits some of them. The sample lists some 85,000 clones; 70% to 90% were seen once. Sequencing used CD4+ or CD8+ T cells sorted from blood, obtained in a trial of the OX40 agonist ivuxolimab. The receptors come from an adult with an advanced solid tumor such as melanoma, head and neck, liver or kidney cancer. The CDR3 runs from the conserved cysteine through the conserved F or W. The D gene is left open where the match is weak. Only some rows state a clone size, as once, few, many or a class for expanded clones.

v_call: TRBV30; clone_size: NA; d_call: NA; j_call: TRBJ1-6; cdr3_nt: TGTGCCTGTGCCGGAGGGACCTCCACTGATCTGGTGAATTCACCCCTCCACTTT; cdr3_aa: CACAGGTSTDLVNSPLHF
v_call: TRBV9; clone_size: NA; d_call: NA; j_call: TRBJ1-2; cdr3_nt: TGTGCCAGCAGCGTAGGGGTCCAAACTGGCTACACCTTC; cdr3_aa: CASSVGVQTGYTF
v_call: TRBV20-1; clone_size: NA; d_call: NA; j_call: TRBJ1-2; cdr3_nt: TGCAGTGCCACGGACAGCTATGGCTACACCTTC; cdr3_aa: CSATDSYGYTF
v_call: TRBV11-2; clone_size: NA; d_call: TRBD1; j_call: TRBJ1-5; cdr3_nt: TGTGCCAGCAGCTTAGCAGGGGGCCGCGATCAGCCCCAGCATTTT; cdr3_aa: CASSLAGGRDQPQHF
v_call: TRBV19; clone_size: NA; d_call: NA; j_call: TRBJ1-1; cdr3_nt: TGTGCCAGTAGTAAAAATTTACAGGGATGGGAAATGAACACTGAAGCTTTCTTT; cdr3_aa: CASSKNLQGWEMNTEAFF
v_call: TRBV11-2; clone_size: NA; d_call: TRBD1; j_call: TRBJ2-2; cdr3_nt: TGTGCCAGCAGCTTAATGGGGACAGCGAACACCGGGGAGCTGTTTTTT; cdr3_aa: CASSLMGTANTGELFF
v_call: TRBV13; clone_size: NA; d_call: NA; j_call: TRBJ1-4; cdr3_nt: TGTGCCAGCAGCTTAGATCGGGGCGAAAAACTGTTTTTT; cdr3_aa: CASSLDRGEKLFF
v_call: TRBV7-2; clone_size: NA; d_call: NA; j_call: TRBJ2-2; cdr3_nt: TGTGCCAGCAGCTTAGGTTCTGGGAATACCGGGGAGCTGTTTTTT; cdr3_aa: CASSLGSGNTGELFF
v_call: TRBV5-3; clone_size: NA; d_call: NA; j_call: TRBJ1-1; cdr3_nt: TGTGCCCCTCGGAGGGAGAACACTGAAGCTTTCTTT; cdr3_aa: CAPRRENTEAFF
v_call: TRBV2; clone_size: NA; d_call: NA; j_call: TRBJ1-3; cdr3_nt: TGTGCCAGCAGTAAAAGGGGCGGACAGTACTCTGGAAACACCATATATTTT; cdr3_aa: CASSKRGGQYSGNTIYF
v_call: TRBV5-1; clone_size: NA; d_call: NA; j_call: TRBJ2-7; cdr3_nt: TGCGCCAGCAGCTTGACTCTTAGACTAGGCGACGGGACCTACGAGCAGTACTTC; cdr3_aa: CASSLTLRLGDGTYEQYF
v_call: TRBV7-2; clone_size: once; d_call: NA; j_call: TRBJ1-5; cdr3_nt: TGTGCCAGCAGCCCGGACGGGATCAATCAGCCCCAGCATTTT; cdr3_aa: CASSPDGINQPQHF
v_call: TRBV5-6; clone_size: few; d_call: NA; j_call: TRBJ1-1; cdr3_nt: TGTGCCAGCAGCTTGGGACGCAACACTGAAGCTTTCTTT; cdr3_aa: CASSLGRNTEAFF
v_call: TRBV12-2; clone_size: NA; d_call: NA; j_call: TRBJ1-5; cdr3_nt: TGTGCAAGTCGCCCACATCCGGGGGCCCATCAGCCCCAGCATTTT; cdr3_aa: CASRPHPGAHQPQHF
v_call: TRBV7-9; clone_size: NA; d_call: TRBD1; j_call: TRBJ2-7; cdr3_nt: TGTGCCAGCAGCCAGGACAGGAGATCCTACGAGCAGTACTTC; cdr3_aa: CASSQDRRSYEQYF
v_call: TRBV28; clone_size: NA; d_call: NA; j_call: TRBJ2-5; cdr3_nt: TGTGCCAGCAGTTTCCGGGGGATCGGGGAGACCCAGTACTTC; cdr3_aa: CASSFRGIGETQYF
v_call: TRBV5-1; clone_size: NA; d_call: TRBD2; j_call: TRBJ2-7; cdr3_nt: TGCGCCAGCAGCTTGGTGGGGACTAGTATTTACGAGCAGTACTTC; cdr3_aa: CASSLVGTSIYEQYF
v_call: TRBV5-4; clone_size: NA; d_call: TRBD2; j_call: TRBJ2-5; cdr3_nt: TGTGCCAGCAGCTTGGGCCTAGCGGGGCAAGAGACCCAGTACTTC; cdr3_aa: CASSLGLAGQETQYF
v_call: TRBV5-8; clone_size: NA; d_call: NA; j_call: TRBJ2-7; cdr3_nt: TGTGCCAGCAGGCCCCATGGAGGGGCCTACGAGCAGTACTTC; cdr3_aa: CASRPHGGAYEQYF
v_call: TRBV19; clone_size: NA; d_call: TRBD1; j_call: TRBJ1-2; cdr3_nt: TGTGCCAGTAGTATCGGGTCCCAGGGGGTCTATGGCTACACCTTC; cdr3_aa: CASSIGSQGVYGYTF
v_call: TRBV13; clone_size: NA; d_call: NA; j_call: TRBJ1-5; cdr3_nt: TGTGCCAGCAGCTTAGGGGGGGGTCAGCCCCAGCATTTT; cdr3_aa: CASSLGGGQPQHF
v_call: TRBV7-3; clone_size: NA; d_call: NA; j_call: TRBJ2-1; cdr3_nt: TGTGCCAGCAGCTTAATGCCCCCCTCAAGCTCCTACAATGAGCAGTTCTTC; cdr3_aa: CASSLMPPSSSYNEQFF
v_call: TRBV15; clone_size: NA; d_call: TRBD1; j_call: TRBJ2-6; cdr3_nt: TGTGCCACCAGCAAAGGACAGGATCCCTCTGGGGCCAACGTCCTGACTTTC; cdr3_aa: CATSKGQDPSGANVLTF
v_call: TRBV19; clone_size: NA; d_call: NA; j_call: TRBJ1-1; cdr3_nt: TGTGCCAGTAGTAGGGGGGTGAACACTGAAGCTTTCTTT; cdr3_aa: CASSRGVNTEAFF
v_call: TRBV7-2; clone_size: few; d_call: TRBD2; j_call: TRBJ2-4; cdr3_nt: TGTGCCAGCAGCTTTAGACTAGCGGACATTCAGTACTTC; cdr3_aa: CASSFRLADIQYF
v_call: TRBV5-8; clone_size: NA; d_call: NA; j_call: TRBJ1-5; cdr3_nt: TGTGCCAGCAGCTTGGTTCGGGGGGGTAGCAATCAGCCCCAGCATTTT; cdr3_aa: CASSLVRGGSNQPQHF
v_call: TRBV19; clone_size: NA; d_call: TRBD1; j_call: TRBJ1-3; cdr3_nt: TGTGCCAGTAGTATGCGGGGACAGGGCCTCTCTGGAAACACCATATATTTT; cdr3_aa: CASSMRGQGLSGNTIYF
v_call: TRBV21-1; clone_size: NA; d_call: NA; j_call: TRBJ2-7; cdr3_nt: TGTGCCAGCAGCCAACCAGGGACAGGGCCCTCCTACGAGCAGTACTTC; cdr3_aa: CASSQPGTGPSYEQYF
v_call: TRBV19; clone_size: NA; d_call: TRBD1; j_call: TRBJ1-4; cdr3_nt: TGTGCCAGTAGTTTCACGACAGGGCGAGGCGAAAAACTGTTTTTT; cdr3_aa: CASSFTTGRGEKLFF
v_call: TRBV7-7; clone_size: NA; d_call: NA; j_call: TRBJ2-5; cdr3_nt: TGTGCTAGCAGCCTAACAGGGTCCCAAGAGACCCAGTACTTC; cdr3_aa: CASSLTGSQETQYF
v_call: TRBV18; clone_size: NA; d_call: NA; j_call: TRBJ2-5; cdr3_nt: TGTGCCAGCTCACCTGGACAGAACGAAGAGACCCAGTACTTC; cdr3_aa: CASSPGQNEETQYF
v_call: TRBV2; clone_size: NA; d_call: NA; j_call: TRBJ2-5; cdr3_nt: TGTGCCAGCACCCAGGACAGAGAGGAGACCCAGTACTTC; cdr3_aa: CASTQDREETQYF
v_call: TRBV18; clone_size: NA; d_call: NA; j_call: TRBJ2-7; cdr3_nt: TGTGCCAGCTCACCACAGGGAACCGAGCAGTACTTC; cdr3_aa: CASSPQGTEQYF
v_call: TRBV4-1; clone_size: NA; d_call: NA; j_call: TRBJ1-6; cdr3_nt: TGCGCCAGCAGCCAAGAAGCGAGACGAACCCCCCTCCACTTT; cdr3_aa: CASSQEARRTPLHF
v_call: TRBV7-2; clone_size: NA; d_call: NA; j_call: TRBJ2-1; cdr3_nt: TGTGCCAGCAGCTTATGGTCGTGGGCGGGCTCGGAGCAGTTCTTC; cdr3_aa: CASSLWSWAGSEQFF
v_call: TRBV2; clone_size: NA; d_call: NA; j_call: TRBJ2-6; cdr3_nt: TGTGCCAGCAGTGAGAGGAATACTGGGGCCAACGTCCTGACTTTC; cdr3_aa: CASSERNTGANVLTF
v_call: TRBV5-1; clone_size: NA; d_call: NA; j_call: TRBJ1-1; cdr3_nt: TGCGCCAGCAGCTTGGATCGGGGCGGCACTGAAGCTTTCTTT; cdr3_aa: CASSLDRGGTEAFF
v_call: TRBV28; clone_size: few; d_call: NA; j_call: TRBJ1-5; cdr3_nt: TGTGCCAGCAGCATCCCCGAAGAGTTGAGGTCCAATCAGCCCCAGCATTTT; cdr3_aa: CASSIPEELRSNQPQHF
v_call: TRBV6-1; clone_size: NA; d_call: NA; j_call: TRBJ1-3; cdr3_nt: TGTGCCAGCAGTGACCCGTTGAGCTCTGGAAACACCATATATTTT; cdr3_aa: CASSDPLSSGNTIYF
v_call: TRBV18; clone_size: NA; d_call: TRBD1; j_call: TRBJ2-1; cdr3_nt: TGTGCCAGCTCACCTCGACAGGGAAGGCAGTTCTTC; cdr3_aa: CASSPRQGRQFF
v_call: TRBV6-5; clone_size: NA; d_call: NA; j_call: TRBJ2-3; cdr3_nt: TGTGCCAGCAGTTACGGGGCAAGCACAGATACGCAGTATTTT; cdr3_aa: CASSYGASTDTQYF
v_call: TRBV10-1; clone_size: NA; d_call: TRBD1; j_call: TRBJ2-2; cdr3_nt: TGCGCCAGCACGGCAGGGGGATTCGGGGAGCTGTTTTTT; cdr3_aa: CASTAGGFGELFF
v_call: TRBV30; clone_size: NA; d_call: NA; j_call: TRBJ2-2; cdr3_nt: TGTGCCTGGGGAGGGGGGGCGAACACCGGGGAGCTGTTTTTT; cdr3_aa: CAWGGGANTGELFF
v_call: TRBV19; clone_size: NA; d_call: TRBD2; j_call: TRBJ2-7; cdr3_nt: TGTGCCAGTAGCAGAGCCGGGACTAGCGAGCTCTACGAGCAGTACTTC; cdr3_aa: CASSRAGTSELYEQYF
v_call: TRBV5-1; clone_size: NA; d_call: NA; j_call: TRBJ1-1; cdr3_nt: TGCGCCAGCAGCTTGGGGGTGGGAGGCAACACTGAAGCTTTCTTT; cdr3_aa: CASSLGVGGNTEAFF
v_call: TRBV27; clone_size: NA; d_call: NA; j_call: TRBJ2-7; cdr3_nt: TGTGCCAGCAGTTTTTCAGGCAGGAGCTCCTACGAGCAGTACTTC; cdr3_aa: CASSFSGRSSYEQYF
v_call: TRBV5-4; clone_size: NA; d_call: NA; j_call: TRBJ1-6; cdr3_nt: TGTGCCAGCAGCTCTGACAGTCTTTATAATTCACCCCTCCACTTT; cdr3_aa: CASSSDSLYNSPLHF
v_call: TRBV4-1; clone_size: NA; d_call: NA; j_call: TRBJ2-2; cdr3_nt: TGCGCCAGCAGCCAAGGAAACCCCCTAGCGCGGACCGGGGAGCTGTTTTTT; cdr3_aa: CASSQGNPLARTGELFF